The 9 T cell receptor beta chains below all came from one sample that was sequenced in a study of tumor-infiltrating lymphocytes in primary liver carcinoma. Starting from around 500 ng of total RNA, TCR beta cDNA was produced with a primer in the constant region. TCR beta libraries came from three nested multiplex PCR rounds using slightly modified ARM-PCR. For around 11 cycles apiece, the opening two PCR rounds ran with TRBV1-TRBV30 forward primers and a C-beta reverse primer. TCRdb redid the calling of the multiplex PCR reads with MiXCR, one entry per CDR3 protein. This sample yields around 40,000 distinct CDR3 sequences, of which about three quarters are seen a single time; about a fifth belongs to the top ten. Co-extracted RNA and DNA came from approximately 20-30 mg of unsorted bulk tissue. Sequencing was carried out using liver tumor tissue from sampling region 2. Specified subset: tumor region T2, inferior pole. These receptors all come from a man between 35 and 55 years old with primary liver carcinoma and hepatitis B virus infection.

This clonotype occurred many times. The chain uses TRBV7-9 and TRBJ1-1; no definite D call. Germline CDR1 reads SEHNR; CDR2 reads FQNEAQ (reference sequence). The CDR3 has 13 residues. V gave up 8 bases and J gave up 3 bases, with 13 bases separating them. Here the CDR3 DNA reads TGTGCCAGCGAGATCTTAGAGGACACTGAAGCTTTCTTT. Translation gives CASEILEDTEAFF.

As to this clonotype: This is likely a read error, given that the CDR3 carries no conserved phenylalanine or tryptophan at its end. This chain uses TRBV11-3 with TRBJ2-2; D remains ambiguous. Germline CDR1 is SGHNT and CDR2 is YENEEA. This CDR3 has 13 amino acids. The CDR3 region is CAGSSDFTGELFL. For the CDR3, the DNA is TGTGCCGGCAGCTCAGACTTCACCGGGGAGCTGTTTCTT.

The rearrangement joins TRBV11-2 to TRBJ2-7, with TRBD2 identical over 8 bases. CDR3 length equals 15 residues. The V segment lost 10 bases and the J segment 3 bases; nucleotides outside the gene matches: 14. Germline V gene sequence: CDR1 SGHAT, CDR2 FQNNGV. Written as DNA, the CDR3 is TGTGCCAACAGTTTAGTTAGCGGGGTTGACTACGAGCAGTACTTC. Translation: CANSLVSGVDYEQYF.

Worth noting for this clonotype: This may be a read error: a much more frequent sequence differs by one nucleotide. The V gene is TRBV11-2, the J gene TRBJ2-3, with D uncertain. The CDR3 is 15 amino acids. Per the germline V gene, CDR1 is SGHAT and CDR2 is FQNNGV. CDR3 protein: CAGSFLTHYTDTQYF. The CDR3 region has the DNA TGTGCCGGCAGCTTTCTGACTCACTATACAGATACGCAGTATTTT. The full variable domain, rest sourced from reference TRBV11-2 and TRBJ2-3, is EAGVAQSPRYKIIEKRQSVAFWCNPISGHATLYWYQQILGQGPKLLIQFQNNGVVDDSQLPKDRFSAERLKGVDSTLKIQPAKLEDSAVYLCAGSFLTHYTDTQYFGPGTRLTVL.

For this clonotype: Its ends do not fully match the called genes, so a read error is possible. V is TRBV12-3 or TRBV12-4 and J is TRBJ1-1, with D perhaps matching TRBD1 (5 bases). The CDR3 has 14 amino acids. CDR3 DNA: TGTGCCAGCAGTTTCGGGGGGTTGAACACCGAAGCTCTCTTT. Translating gives CASSFGGLNTEALF.

On this clonotype: Its ends do not fully match the called genes, so a read error is possible. This chain connects TRBV11-2 to TRBJ2-5; 7 positions agree with TRBD2. The germline V gene encodes CDR1 SGHAT and CDR2 FQNNGV. The CDR3 is 18 amino acids. The CDR3 loop reads CASSPSSTRGTGRETQYF. Here the CDR3 DNA reads TGTGCCAGCAGCCCTAGCTCAACCCGGGGTACTGGGCGGGAGACCCAGTATTTC. Full variable domain (remainder filled in from reference TRBV11-2 and TRBJ2-5): EAGVAQSPRYKIIEKRQSVAFWCNPISGHATLYWYQQILGQGPKLLIQFQNNGVVDDSQLPKDRFSAERLKGVDSTLKIQPAKLEDSAVYLCASSPSSTRGTGRETQYFGPGTRLLVL.

In regard to this clonotype: This likely comes from a read error, as the CDR3 has no conserved phenylalanine or tryptophan at its end. V is TRBV11-2 and J is TRBJ1-1; unclear D gene. The CDR3 contains 15 residues. CDR1 is SGHAT, CDR2 FQNNGV, per germline. Trimming stripped 6 bases from V and 0 bases from J, with 14 bases between. DNA of the CDR3: TGTGCCAGCAGTGGTAACCTTAGAGTGAACACTGAAGCTTTCCTT. This sequence encodes CASSGNLRVNTEAFL.

Points on this clonotype: The germline gene is not matched at one end of the junction; a read error may be the cause. V gene TRBV11-2 combines with J gene TRBJ2-5; D uncertain. The CDR3 is made up of 12 amino acids. CDR1 is SGHAT, CDR2 FQNNGV, per germline. CDR3 sequence reads: CASSLGHETQYF. The CDR3 DNA follows: TGTGCCAGCAGCTTAGGCCATGAGACCCAGTATTTC.

This clonotype was observed a handful of times. A much more abundant neighbour one base away suggests this may be a read error. V and J are TRBV5-1 and TRBJ2-7; D is possibly TRBD2 (6 bases). Germline V gene data show CDR1 as SGHRS and CDR2 as YFSETQ. This CDR3 contains 15 residues. The V gene lost 4 bases and the J gene lost 0 bases, with 14 bases spanning the gap. The CDR3 protein is CASSTTGLHSYEQYF. CDR3 sequence (DNA): TGCGCCAGCAGCACGACGGGACTGCACTCCTACGAGCAGTACTTC.